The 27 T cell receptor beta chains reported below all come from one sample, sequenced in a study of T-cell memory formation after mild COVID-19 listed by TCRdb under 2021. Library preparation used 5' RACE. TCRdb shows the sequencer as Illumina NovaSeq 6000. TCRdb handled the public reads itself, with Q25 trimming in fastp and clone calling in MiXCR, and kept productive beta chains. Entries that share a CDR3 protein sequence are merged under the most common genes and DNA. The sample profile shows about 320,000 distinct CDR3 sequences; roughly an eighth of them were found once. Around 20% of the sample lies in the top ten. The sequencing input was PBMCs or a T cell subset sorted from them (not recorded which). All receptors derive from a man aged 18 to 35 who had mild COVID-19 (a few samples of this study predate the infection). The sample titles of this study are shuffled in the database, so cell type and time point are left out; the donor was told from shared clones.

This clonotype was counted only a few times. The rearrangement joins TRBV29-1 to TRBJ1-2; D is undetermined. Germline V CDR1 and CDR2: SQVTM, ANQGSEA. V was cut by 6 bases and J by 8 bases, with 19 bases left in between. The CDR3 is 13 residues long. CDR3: CSVTPRHVDGYTF. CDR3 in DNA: TGCAGCGTAACGCCCCGGCACGTCGACGGCTACACCTTC.

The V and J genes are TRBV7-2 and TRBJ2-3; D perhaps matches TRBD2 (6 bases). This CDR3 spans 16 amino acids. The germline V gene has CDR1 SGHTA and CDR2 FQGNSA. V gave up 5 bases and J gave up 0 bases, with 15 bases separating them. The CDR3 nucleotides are TGTGCCAGCAGCCATCGCCTCAGCGGGAGCACAGATACGCAGTATTTT. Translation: CASSHRLSGSTDTQYF.

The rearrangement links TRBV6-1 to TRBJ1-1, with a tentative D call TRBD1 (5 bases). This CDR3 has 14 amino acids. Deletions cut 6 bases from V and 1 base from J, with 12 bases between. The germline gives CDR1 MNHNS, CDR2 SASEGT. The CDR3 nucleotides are TGTGCCAGCAGCACAACCACAGGGAACACTGAAGCTTTCTTT. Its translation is CASSTTTGNTEAFF.

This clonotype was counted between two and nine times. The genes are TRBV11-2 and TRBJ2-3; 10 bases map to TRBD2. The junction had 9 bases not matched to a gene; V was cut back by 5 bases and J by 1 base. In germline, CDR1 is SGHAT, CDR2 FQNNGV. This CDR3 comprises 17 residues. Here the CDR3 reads CASSRPGLATGTDTQYF. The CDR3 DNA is TGTGCCAGCAGCCGACCGGGACTAGCGACCGGCACAGATACGCAGTATTTT.

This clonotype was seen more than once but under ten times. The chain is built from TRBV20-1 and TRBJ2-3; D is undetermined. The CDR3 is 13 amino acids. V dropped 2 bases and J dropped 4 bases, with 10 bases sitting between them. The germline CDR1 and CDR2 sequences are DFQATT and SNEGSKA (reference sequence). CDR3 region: CSARLGPADTQYF. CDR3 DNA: TGCAGTGCTAGACTGGGCCCGGCAGATACGCAGTATTTT.

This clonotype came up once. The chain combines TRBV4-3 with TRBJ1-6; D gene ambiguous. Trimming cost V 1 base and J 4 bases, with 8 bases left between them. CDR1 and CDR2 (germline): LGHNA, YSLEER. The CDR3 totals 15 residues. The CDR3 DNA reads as TGCGCCAGCAGCCAAGGAATGAGATATAATTCACCCCTCCACTTT. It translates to CASSQGMRYNSPLHF.

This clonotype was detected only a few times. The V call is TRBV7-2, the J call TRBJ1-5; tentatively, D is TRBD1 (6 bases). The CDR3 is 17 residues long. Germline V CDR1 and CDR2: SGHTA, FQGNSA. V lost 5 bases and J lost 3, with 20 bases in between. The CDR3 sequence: CASSQPGQSADNQPQHF. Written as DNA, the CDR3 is TGTGCCAGCAGCCAACCTGGACAGTCGGCGGACAATCAGCCCCAGCATTTT.

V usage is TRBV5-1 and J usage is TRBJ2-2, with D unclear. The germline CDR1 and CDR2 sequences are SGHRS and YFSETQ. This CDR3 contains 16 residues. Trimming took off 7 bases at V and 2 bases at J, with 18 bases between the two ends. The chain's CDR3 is CASLAQSGPNTGELFF. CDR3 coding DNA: TGCGCCAGCTTGGCTCAATCCGGACCTAACACCGGGGAGCTGTTTTTT.

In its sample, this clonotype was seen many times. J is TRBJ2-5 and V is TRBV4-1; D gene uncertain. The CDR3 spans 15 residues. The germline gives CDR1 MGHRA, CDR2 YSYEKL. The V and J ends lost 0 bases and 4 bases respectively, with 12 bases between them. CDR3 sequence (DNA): TGCGCCAGCAGCCAAGATCAGGCATTCGGAGAGACCCAGTACTTC. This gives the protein CASSQDQAFGETQYF.

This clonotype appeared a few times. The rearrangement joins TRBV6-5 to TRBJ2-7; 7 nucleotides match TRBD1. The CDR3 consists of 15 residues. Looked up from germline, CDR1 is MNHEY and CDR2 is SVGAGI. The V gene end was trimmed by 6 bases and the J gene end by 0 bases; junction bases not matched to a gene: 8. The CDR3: CASSRDSTLSYEQYV. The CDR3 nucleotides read TGTGCCAGCAGCCGGGACAGTACCCTCTCCTACGAGCAGTACGTC.

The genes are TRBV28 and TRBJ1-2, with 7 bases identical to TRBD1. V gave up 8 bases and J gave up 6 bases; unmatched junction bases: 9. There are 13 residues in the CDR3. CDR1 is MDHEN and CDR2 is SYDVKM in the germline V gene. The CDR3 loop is CASYQRGRDGYTF. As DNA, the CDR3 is TGTGCCAGCTATCAAAGGGGGCGGGATGGCTACACCTTC.

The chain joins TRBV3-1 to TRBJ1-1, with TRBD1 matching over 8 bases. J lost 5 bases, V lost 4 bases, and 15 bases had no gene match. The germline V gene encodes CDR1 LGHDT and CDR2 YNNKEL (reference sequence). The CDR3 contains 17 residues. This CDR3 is CASSPQSLRGQGTEAFF. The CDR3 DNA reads TGTGCCAGCAGCCCGCAGAGCCTCAGGGGGCAGGGGACTGAAGCTTTCTTT.

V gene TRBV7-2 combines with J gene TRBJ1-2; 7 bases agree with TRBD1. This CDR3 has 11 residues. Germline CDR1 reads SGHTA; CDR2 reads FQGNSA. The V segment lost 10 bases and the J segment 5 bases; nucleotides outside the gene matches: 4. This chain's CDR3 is CAMGQTYGYTF. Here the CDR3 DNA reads TGTGCCATGGGACAGACTTATGGCTACACCTTC.

In DNA, the CDR3 is TGTGCTAGGGGGCACGGCACTGAAGCTTTCTTT. Translating gives CARGHGTEAFF. The chain couples TRBV7-2 to TRBJ1-1, with 7 bases matching TRBD1. The CDR3 runs 11 residues. The germline CDR1 and CDR2 sequences are SGHTA and FQGNSA.

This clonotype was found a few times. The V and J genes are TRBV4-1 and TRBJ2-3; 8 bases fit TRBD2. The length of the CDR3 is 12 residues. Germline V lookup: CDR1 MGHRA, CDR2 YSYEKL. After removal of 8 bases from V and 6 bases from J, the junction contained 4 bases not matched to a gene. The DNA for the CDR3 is TGCGCCAGCGCGCGGGGGGCGGATACGCAGTATTTT. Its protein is CASARGADTQYF.

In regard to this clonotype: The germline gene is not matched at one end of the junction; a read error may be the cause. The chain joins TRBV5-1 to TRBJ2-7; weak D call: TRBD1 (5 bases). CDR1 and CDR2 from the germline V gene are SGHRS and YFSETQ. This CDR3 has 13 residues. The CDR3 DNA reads TGCGCCAGCAACTCAGGGATCTCCTACGATCAGTACTTC. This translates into CASNSGISYDQYF.

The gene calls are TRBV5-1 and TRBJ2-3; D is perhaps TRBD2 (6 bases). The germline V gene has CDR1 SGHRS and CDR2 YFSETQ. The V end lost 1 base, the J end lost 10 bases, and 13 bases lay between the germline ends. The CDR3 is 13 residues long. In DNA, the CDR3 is TGCGCCAGCAGCTTGCGGAGGGGCGATGCGCAGTATTTT. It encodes CASSLRRGDAQYF.

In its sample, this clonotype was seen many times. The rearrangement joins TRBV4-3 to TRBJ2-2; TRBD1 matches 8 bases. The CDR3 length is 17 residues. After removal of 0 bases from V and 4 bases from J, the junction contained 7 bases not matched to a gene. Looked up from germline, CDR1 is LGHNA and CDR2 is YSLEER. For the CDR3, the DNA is TGCGCCAGCAGCCAAGATAGTCGGACAGGGAGCACCGGGGAGCTGTTTTTT. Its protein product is CASSQDSRTGSTGELFF.

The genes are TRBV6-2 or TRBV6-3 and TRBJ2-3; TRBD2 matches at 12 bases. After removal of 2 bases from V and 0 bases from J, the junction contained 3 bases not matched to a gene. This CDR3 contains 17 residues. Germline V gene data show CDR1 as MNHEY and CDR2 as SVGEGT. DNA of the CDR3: TGTGCCAGCAGTTACACGACTAGCGGGGGTAGCACAGATACGCAGTATTTT. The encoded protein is CASSYTTSGGSTDTQYF.

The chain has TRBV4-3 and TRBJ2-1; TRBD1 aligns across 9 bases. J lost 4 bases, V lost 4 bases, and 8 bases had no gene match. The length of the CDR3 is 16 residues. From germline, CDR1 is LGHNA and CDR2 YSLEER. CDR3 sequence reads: CASSPSRDRAYNEQFF. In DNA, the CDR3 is TGCGCCAGCAGCCCCAGCCGGGACAGGGCATACAATGAGCAGTTCTTC.

The CDR3 sequence: CASSPHGEGAKGYTF. The CDR3 region has the DNA TGTGCCAGCAGCCCCCATGGCGAGGGGGCGAAAGGCTACACCTTC. This chain joins TRBV7-9 and TRBJ1-2, with 7 bases aligning to TRBD1. Germline CDR1 SEHNR, CDR2 FQNEAQ (reference sequence). The CDR3 is 15 residues long. The V and J ends lost 5 bases and 8 bases, in that order; junction bases with no gene match: 14.

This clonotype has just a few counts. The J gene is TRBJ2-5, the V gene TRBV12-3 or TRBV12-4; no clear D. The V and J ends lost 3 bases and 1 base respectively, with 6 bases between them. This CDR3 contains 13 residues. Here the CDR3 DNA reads TGTGCCAGCAGTTTTTTGCCCCAAGAGACCCAGTACTTC. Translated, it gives CASSFLPQETQYF.

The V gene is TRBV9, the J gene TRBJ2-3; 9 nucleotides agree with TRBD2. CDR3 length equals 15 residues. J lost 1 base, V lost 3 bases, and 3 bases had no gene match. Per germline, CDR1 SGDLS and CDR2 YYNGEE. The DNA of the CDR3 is TGTGCCAGCAGCGAAAGACTAGCGGGCACAGATACGCAGTATTTT. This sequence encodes CASSERLAGTDTQYF.

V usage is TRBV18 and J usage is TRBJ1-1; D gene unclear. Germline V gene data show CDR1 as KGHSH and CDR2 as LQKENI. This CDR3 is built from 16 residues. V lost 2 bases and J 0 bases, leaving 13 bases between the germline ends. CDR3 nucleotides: TGTGCCAGCTCACCAGGGAACGGCCCGATGAACACTGAAGCTTTCTTT. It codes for CASSPGNGPMNTEAFF.

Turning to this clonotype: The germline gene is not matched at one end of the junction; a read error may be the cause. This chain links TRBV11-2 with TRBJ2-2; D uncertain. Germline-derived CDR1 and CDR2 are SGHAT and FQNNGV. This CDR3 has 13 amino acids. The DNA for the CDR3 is TGTGCCAGCAGCCTAGATGGGGTGGGGGAGCTGTTTTTT. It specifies CASSLDGVGELFF.

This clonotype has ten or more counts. The CDR3 DNA reads TGTGCCAGCAGCCGTCTACCGGGACAGGGGGCATACGAGCAGTACGTC. Its protein product is CASSRLPGQGAYEQYV. The V call is TRBV5-5, the J call TRBJ2-7; the match to TRBD1 covers 12 bases. Losses at the gene ends were 4 bases for V and 4 bases for J; bases not matched to a gene: 9. CDR1 is SGHKS, CDR2 YYEKEE, per germline (reference sequence). This CDR3 is built from 16 residues.

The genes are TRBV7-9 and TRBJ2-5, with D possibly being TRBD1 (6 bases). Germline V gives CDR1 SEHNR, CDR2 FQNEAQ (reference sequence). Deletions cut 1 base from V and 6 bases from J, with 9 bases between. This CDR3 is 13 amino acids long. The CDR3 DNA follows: TGTGCCAGCAGCTTAGGACAGGCCAAGACCCAGTACTTC. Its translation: CASSLGQAKTQYF.